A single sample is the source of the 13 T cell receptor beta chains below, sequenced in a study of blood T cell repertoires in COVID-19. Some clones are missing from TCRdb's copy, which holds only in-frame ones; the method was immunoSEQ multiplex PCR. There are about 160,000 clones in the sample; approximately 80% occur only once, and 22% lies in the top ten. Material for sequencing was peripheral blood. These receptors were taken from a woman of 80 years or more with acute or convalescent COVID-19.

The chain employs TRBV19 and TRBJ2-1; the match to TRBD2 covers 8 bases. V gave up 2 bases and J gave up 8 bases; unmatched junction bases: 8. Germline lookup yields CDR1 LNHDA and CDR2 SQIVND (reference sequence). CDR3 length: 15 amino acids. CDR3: CASSIRLAGWDEQFF. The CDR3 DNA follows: TGTGCCAGTAGTATAAGGCTAGCGGGTTGGGATGAGCAGTTCTTC.

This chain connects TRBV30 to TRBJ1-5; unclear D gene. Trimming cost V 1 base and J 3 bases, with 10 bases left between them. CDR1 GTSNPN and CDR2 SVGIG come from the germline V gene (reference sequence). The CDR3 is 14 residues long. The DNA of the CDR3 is TGTGCCTGGAGTGGGAGGCGGAACAATCAGCCCCAGCATTTT. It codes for CAWSGRRNNQPQHF.

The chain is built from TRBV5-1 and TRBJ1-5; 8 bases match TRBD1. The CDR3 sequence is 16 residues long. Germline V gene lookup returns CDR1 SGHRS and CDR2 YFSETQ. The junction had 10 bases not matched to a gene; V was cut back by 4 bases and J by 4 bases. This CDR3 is CASSPRGTGDNQPQHF. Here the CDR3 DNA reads TGCGCCAGCAGCCCTAGGGGGACAGGCGATAATCAGCCCCAGCATTTT.

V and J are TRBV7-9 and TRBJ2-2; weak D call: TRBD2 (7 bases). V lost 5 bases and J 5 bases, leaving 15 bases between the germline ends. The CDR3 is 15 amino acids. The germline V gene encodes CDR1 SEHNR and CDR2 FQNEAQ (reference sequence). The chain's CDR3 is CASSRGAGLTGELFF. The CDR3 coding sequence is TGTGCCAGCAGCCGGGGGGCCGGGCTTACCGGGGAGCTGTTTTTT. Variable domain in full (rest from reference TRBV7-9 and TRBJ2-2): DTGVSQNPRHKITKRGQNVTFRCDPISEHNRLYWYRQTLGQGPEFLTYFQNEAQLEKSRLLSDRFSAERPKGSFSTLEIQRTEQGDSAMYLCASSRGAGLTGELFFGEGSRLTVL.

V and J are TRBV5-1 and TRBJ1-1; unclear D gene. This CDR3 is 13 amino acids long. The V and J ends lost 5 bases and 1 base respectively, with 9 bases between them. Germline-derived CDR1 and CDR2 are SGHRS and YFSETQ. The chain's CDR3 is CASRRAGNTEAFF. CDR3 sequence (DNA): TGCGCCAGCAGGAGGGCTGGGAACACTGAAGCTTTCTTT.

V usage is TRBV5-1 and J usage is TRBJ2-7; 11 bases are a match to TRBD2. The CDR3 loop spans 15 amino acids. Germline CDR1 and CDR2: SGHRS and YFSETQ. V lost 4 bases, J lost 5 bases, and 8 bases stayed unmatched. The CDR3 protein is CASSRSGTSGDEQYF. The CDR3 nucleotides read TGCGCCAGCAGCCGGTCCGGGACTAGCGGCGACGAGCAGTACTTC.

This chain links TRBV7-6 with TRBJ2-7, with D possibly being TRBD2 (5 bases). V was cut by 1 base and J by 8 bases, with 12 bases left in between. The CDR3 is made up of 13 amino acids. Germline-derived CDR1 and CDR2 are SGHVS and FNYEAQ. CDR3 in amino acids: CASSLGGPGKQYF. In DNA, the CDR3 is TGTGCCAGCAGCTTAGGAGGTCCCGGGAAGCAGTACTTC.

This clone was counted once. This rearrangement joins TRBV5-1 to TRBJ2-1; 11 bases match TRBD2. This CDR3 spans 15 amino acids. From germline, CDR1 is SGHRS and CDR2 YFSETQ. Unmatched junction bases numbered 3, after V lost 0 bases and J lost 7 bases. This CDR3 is CASSLDPSGRNEQFF. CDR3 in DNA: TGCGCCAGCAGCTTGGATCCTAGCGGGAGGAATGAGCAGTTCTTC.

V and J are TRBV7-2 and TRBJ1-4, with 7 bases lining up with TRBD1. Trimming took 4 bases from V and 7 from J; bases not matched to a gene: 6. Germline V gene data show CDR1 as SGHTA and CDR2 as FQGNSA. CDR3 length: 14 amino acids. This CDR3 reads CASSWDSKSEKLFF. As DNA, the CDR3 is TGTGCCAGCAGCTGGGACAGTAAATCTGAAAAACTGTTTTTT. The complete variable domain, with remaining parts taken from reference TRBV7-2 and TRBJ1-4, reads GAGVSQSPSNKVTEKGKDVELRCDPISGHTALYWYRQSLGQGLEFLIYFQGNSAPDKSGLPSDRFSAERTGGSVSTLTIQRTQQEDSAVYLCASSWDSKSEKLFFGSGTQLSVL.

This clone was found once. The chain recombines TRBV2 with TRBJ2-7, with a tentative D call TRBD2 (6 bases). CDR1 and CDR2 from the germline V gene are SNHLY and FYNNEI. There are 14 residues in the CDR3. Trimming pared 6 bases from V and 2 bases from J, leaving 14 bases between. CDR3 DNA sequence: TGTGCCAGCAGCGGCCTTAGCGGAACCTACGAGCAGTACTTC. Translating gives CASSGLSGTYEQYF.

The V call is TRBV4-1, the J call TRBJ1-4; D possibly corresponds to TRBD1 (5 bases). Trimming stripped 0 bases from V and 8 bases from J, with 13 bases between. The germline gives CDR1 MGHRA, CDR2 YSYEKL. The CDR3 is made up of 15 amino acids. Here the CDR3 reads CASSQEPGLEEKLFF. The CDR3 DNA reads TGCGCCAGCAGCCAAGAGCCAGGGTTGGAGGAAAAACTGTTTTTT.

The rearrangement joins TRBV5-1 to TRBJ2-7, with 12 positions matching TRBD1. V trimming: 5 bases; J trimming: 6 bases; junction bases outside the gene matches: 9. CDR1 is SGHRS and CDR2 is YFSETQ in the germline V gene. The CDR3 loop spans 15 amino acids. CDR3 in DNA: TGCGCCAGCAGTTCCTCCGGGACAGGGGGCCTCGAGCAGTACTTC. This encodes CASSSSGTGGLEQYF.

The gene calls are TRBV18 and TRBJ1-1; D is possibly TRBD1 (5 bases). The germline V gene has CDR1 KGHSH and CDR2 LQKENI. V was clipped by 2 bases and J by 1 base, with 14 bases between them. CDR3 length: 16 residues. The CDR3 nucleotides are TGTGCCAGCTCACCAAATCGGGGGATCGGGAACACTGAAGCTTTCTTT. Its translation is CASSPNRGIGNTEAFF.